These T cell receptor beta chains were read from a single sample in a study of blood T cell repertoires in COVID-19. Data came from immunoSEQ multiplex PCR; TCRdb stores just in-frame clones and leaves some out. The sample includes 130,000 or so clones, approximately 80% seen only once; the top ten take approximately 25%. The sequenced material came from peripheral blood. Every receptor here comes from a human donor in a cohort sampled during active COVID-19. Both conserved end residues are part of each CDR3. The D gene is left open where the match is weak. Not every row has a clone size; where given, it reads once, few, many or a size class.

d_call j_call clone_size v_call cdr3_nt cdr3_aa
TRBD1 TRBJ1-4 . TRBV28 TGTGCCAGCAGTGACCAGGGGGCGAGGAATGAAAAACTGTTTTTT CASSDQGARNEKLFF
TRBD2 TRBJ2-3 few TRBV2 TGTGCCAGCATGGCGGGAGGGGATACGCAGTATTTT CASMAGGDTQYF
TRBD2 TRBJ2-1 . TRBV6-5 TGTGCCAGCAATAAGGAGCTAGCGGGTTACAATGAGCAGTTCTTC CASNKELAGYNEQFF
. TRBJ1-6 . TRBV5-1 TGCGCCAGCAGCTTGGACAGCCCAAATTCACCCCTCCACTTT CASSLDSPNSPLHF
. TRBJ1-1 . TRBV29-1 TGCAGCGCCGACCAGGGTCTGAACACTGAAGCTTTCTTT CSADQGLNTEAFF
. TRBJ2-5 . TRBV2 TGTGCCAGCAACGAGGGACAAGAGACCCAGTACTTC CASNEGQETQYF
. TRBJ2-2 few TRBV2 TGTGCCAGCAGTGAGGCGCTATGGGAGGACACCGGGGAGCTGTTTTTT CASSEALWEDTGELFF
. TRBJ2-1 . TRBV11-2 TGTGCCAGCAGCTTAATGGGCTCTAGGGCGGGGTATGAGCAGTTCTTC CASSLMGSRAGYEQFF
. TRBJ1-1 . TRBV14 TGTGCCAGCCGGGGTTTCGCTGAAGCTTTCTTT CASRGFAEAFF
. TRBJ2-2 . TRBV5-1 TGCGCCAGCAGCTTGGGGGTCGCAGGTACCGGGGAGCTGTTTTTT CASSLGVAGTGELFF
TRBD2 TRBJ2-3 . TRBV18 TGTGCCAGCTCACCGGGGACTAGCGGACGCACAGATACGCAGTATTTT CASSPGTSGRTDTQYF
. TRBJ2-7 once TRBV21-1 TGTGCCAGCAGCAAGACCGGGACTAGCGGGGGGCCCAACTCCTACGAGCAGTACTTC CASSKTGTSGGPNSYEQYF
. TRBJ2-1 . TRBV19 TGTGCCAGTAGTATAGGCGGGATGGTTTCATTGGATGAGCAGTTCTTC CASSIGGMVSLDEQFF
. TRBJ1-1 . TRBV7-3 TGTGCCAGCAGCTTTGCGGGAGGGGGGATGAACACTGAAGCTTTCTTT CASSFAGGGMNTEAFF
. TRBJ2-7 . TRBV9 TGTGCCAGCAGCGCCAGGGACTACGAGCAGTACTTC CASSARDYEQYF
. TRBJ2-5 . TRBV5-1 TGCGCCAGCAGCTTTCGTCCCCACGGGACCCAGTACTTC CASSFRPHGTQYF
. TRBJ1-1 . TRBV9 TGTGCCAGCAGCCCCGGCGGGGCGCGGGGGAACACTGAAGCTTTCTTT CASSPGGARGNTEAFF